The rows below give T cell receptor beta chains drawn from one sample of a study of blood T cell repertoires in COVID-19. TCRdb keeps only in-frame clones here, not all; method: immunoSEQ multiplex PCR. The sample holds fewer than 250,000 clones; about 87% are singletons and the top ten take 2.5% to 3%. Sequenced sample: PBMCs or T cells enriched from blood (not recorded which). These receptors all come from a woman aged 25-40 years with acute COVID-19. Both conserved end residues are part of each CDR3. Each record gives: CDR3 protein, CDR3 DNA, clone size, J gene, D gene, V gene. The D gene is left open where the match is weak. Not all rows give a size; the values are once, few, many and, for expanded clones, a class.

CDR3aa: CASSVRSGEKYF; CDR3nt: TGTGCCAGTAGTGTACGGTCGGGTGAGAAGTACTTC; abundance: -; j_gene: TRBJ2-7; d_gene: -; v_gene: TRBV19
CDR3aa: CASTLMTGAGNTIYF; CDR3nt: TGTGCCAGTACCCTTATGACAGGGGCCGGAAACACCATATATTTT; abundance: -; j_gene: TRBJ1-3; d_gene: TRBD1; v_gene: TRBV19
CDR3aa: CASSRWTDDYGYTF; CDR3nt: TGTGCCAGTAGTCGGTGGACTGATGACTATGGCTACACCTTC; abundance: -; j_gene: TRBJ1-2; d_gene: -; v_gene: TRBV19
CDR3aa: CASSIDRGNYNEQFF; CDR3nt: TGTGCCAGCAGCATAGACAGGGGGAACTACAATGAGCAGTTCTTC; abundance: -; j_gene: TRBJ2-1; d_gene: TRBD1; v_gene: TRBV11-3
CDR3aa: CANLLTDFYGYTF; CDR3nt: TGTGCCAACTTATTGACAGACTTCTATGGCTACACCTTC; abundance: -; j_gene: TRBJ1-2; d_gene: -; v_gene: TRBV21-1
CDR3aa: CASSLGTGNQPQHF; CDR3nt: TGCGCCAGCAGCTTGGGGACAGGGAATCAGCCCCAGCATTTT; abundance: -; j_gene: TRBJ1-5; d_gene: TRBD1; v_gene: TRBV5-1
CDR3aa: CAISERAGSNQPQHF; CDR3nt: TGTGCCATCAGTGAGAGGGCAGGGAGCAATCAGCCCCAGCATTTT; abundance: few; j_gene: TRBJ1-5; d_gene: -; v_gene: TRBV10-3
CDR3aa: CASSLEGGVMTDTQYF; CDR3nt: TGCGCCAGCAGCTTGGAAGGGGGGGTTATGACAGATACGCAGTATTTT; abundance: -; j_gene: TRBJ2-3; d_gene: -; v_gene: TRBV5-1
CDR3aa: CASSTWGGAGKDQHF; CDR3nt: TGTGCCAGCAGCACGTGGGGGGGCGCAGGGAAAGACCAGCATTTT; abundance: -; j_gene: TRBJ1-5; d_gene: -; v_gene: TRBV5-4
CDR3aa: CASQGEGPNTGELFF; CDR3nt: TGCGCCAGCCAGGGCGAAGGCCCGAACACCGGGGAGCTGTTTTTT; abundance: -; j_gene: TRBJ2-2; d_gene: -; v_gene: TRBV5-1
CDR3aa: CASSEGNQPQHF; CDR3nt: TGTGCCAGCAGCGAGGGTAATCAGCCCCAGCATTTT; abundance: -; j_gene: TRBJ1-5; d_gene: -; v_gene: TRBV6-2/TRBV6-3
CDR3aa: CASSCCGLVDEQYF; CDR3nt: TGTGCCAGCAGCTGCTGTGGGCTGGTTGACGAGCAGTACTTC; abundance: -; j_gene: TRBJ2-7; d_gene: -; v_gene: TRBV11-2
CDR3aa: CASSMGLTTGELFF; CDR3nt: TGTGCCAGTAGTATGGGACTGACCACCGGGGAGCTGTTTTTT; abundance: -; j_gene: TRBJ2-2; d_gene: -; v_gene: TRBV19
CDR3aa: CASSRDRDYEQYF; CDR3nt: TGTGCCAGCAGCCGGGACAGGGACTACGAGCAGTACTTC; abundance: -; j_gene: TRBJ2-7; d_gene: TRBD1; v_gene: TRBV5-5
CDR3aa: CASSPGSRGRLGYEQYF; CDR3nt: TGTGCCAGCAGCCCCGGGTCGAGGGGGCGCCTGGGGTACGAGCAGTACTTC; abundance: once; j_gene: TRBJ2-7; d_gene: TRBD1; v_gene: TRBV7-2
CDR3aa: CASSTGTGVNEQFF; CDR3nt: TGCGCCAGCAGCACCGGGACAGGGGTCAATGAGCAGTTCTTC; abundance: once; j_gene: TRBJ2-1; d_gene: TRBD1; v_gene: TRBV4-1
CDR3aa: CAISEGGFSGYTF; CDR3nt: TGTGCCATCAGTGAAGGCGGGTTTAGCGGCTACACCTTC; abundance: -; j_gene: TRBJ1-2; d_gene: -; v_gene: TRBV10-3
CDR3aa: CASGTASNQPQHF; CDR3nt: TGTGCTAGTGGGACAGCTAGCAATCAGCCCCAGCATTTT; abundance: -; j_gene: TRBJ1-5; d_gene: -; v_gene: TRBV12-5
CDR3aa: CSVEEGADTQYF; CDR3nt: TGCAGCGTTGAAGAAGGGGCAGATACGCAGTATTTT; abundance: -; j_gene: TRBJ2-3; d_gene: -; v_gene: TRBV29-1
CDR3aa: CASSPVGTTTPGEQYF; CDR3nt: TGTGCCAGCAGCCCCGTCGGAACTACGACCCCCGGTGAGCAGTACTTC; abundance: -; j_gene: TRBJ2-7; d_gene: -; v_gene: TRBV5-6
CDR3aa: CASSSYSGTNTDTQYF; CDR3nt: TGCGCCAGCAGCTCCTACTCCGGGACTAACACAGATACGCAGTATTTT; abundance: -; j_gene: TRBJ2-3; d_gene: TRBD2; v_gene: TRBV5-1
CDR3aa: CASSPRADSGNTIYF; CDR3nt: TGTGCCAGCTCACCACGCGCTGACTCTGGAAACACCATATATTTT; abundance: -; j_gene: TRBJ1-3; d_gene: -; v_gene: TRBV18
CDR3aa: CAISEFGTGGRDTEAFF; CDR3nt: TGTGCCATCAGTGAGTTCGGGACAGGTGGCAGGGACACTGAAGCTTTCTTT; abundance: few; j_gene: TRBJ1-1; d_gene: TRBD1; v_gene: TRBV10-3
CDR3aa: CSVGQGGGQPQHF; CDR3nt: TGCAGCGTTGGGCAGGGGGGCGGTCAGCCCCAGCATTTT; abundance: few; j_gene: TRBJ1-5; d_gene: TRBD1; v_gene: TRBV29-1
CDR3aa: CASSVVTTTNYGYTF; CDR3nt: TGTGCCAGCAGCGTTGTCACAACTACTAACTATGGCTACACCTTC; abundance: -; j_gene: TRBJ1-2; d_gene: -; v_gene: TRBV9
CDR3aa: CASSEEGSPLHF; CDR3nt: TGCGCCAGCAGCGAGGAGGGATCACCCCTCCACTTT; abundance: -; j_gene: TRBJ1-6; d_gene: -; v_gene: TRBV5-1
CDR3aa: CASSSIVHTGNTIYF; CDR3nt: TGTGCCAGCAGTTCCATTGTGCACACTGGAAACACCATATATTTT; abundance: -; j_gene: TRBJ1-3; d_gene: -; v_gene: TRBV5-5
CDR3aa: CASSIGGGAAYEQYF; CDR3nt: TGTGCCAGTAGTATAGGAGGGGGGGCAGCCTACGAGCAGTACTTC; abundance: -; j_gene: TRBJ2-7; d_gene: -; v_gene: TRBV19
CDR3aa: CASVGVSQETQYF; CDR3nt: TGTGCCAGCGTAGGGGTCAGCCAAGAGACCCAGTACTTC; abundance: -; j_gene: TRBJ2-5; d_gene: -; v_gene: TRBV12-3/TRBV12-4
CDR3aa: CASSPGLAGVDEQYF; CDR3nt: TGTGCCAGCAGCCCCGGGCTAGCGGGGGTCGACGAGCAGTACTTC; abundance: -; j_gene: TRBJ2-7; d_gene: TRBD2; v_gene: TRBV6-5
CDR3aa: CASSKGQGPNQPQHF; CDR3nt: TGTGCCAGCAGTAAAGGACAGGGCCCCAATCAGCCCCAGCATTTT; abundance: -; j_gene: TRBJ1-5; d_gene: TRBD1; v_gene: TRBV13
CDR3aa: CASTSDTFNEKLFF; CDR3nt: TGTGCCAGCACCTCGGACACGTTTAATGAAAAACTGTTTTTT; abundance: -; j_gene: TRBJ1-4; d_gene: -; v_gene: TRBV2
CDR3aa: CASTQRYTEAFF; CDR3nt: TGTGCCAGCACCCAGAGGTACACTGAAGCTTTCTTT; abundance: -; j_gene: TRBJ1-1; d_gene: -; v_gene: TRBV12-3/TRBV12-4
CDR3aa: CASSQGRGALPYTGELFF; CDR3nt: TGCGCCAGCAGCCAAGGACGCGGTGCCCTACCCTACACCGGGGAGCTGTTTTTT; abundance: -; j_gene: TRBJ2-2; d_gene: -; v_gene: TRBV4-1
CDR3aa: CASSIVAGTGGASDGYTF; CDR3nt: TGTGCCAGTAGTATAGTCGCTGGGACAGGGGGCGCTTCGGATGGCTACACCTTC; abundance: -; j_gene: TRBJ1-2; d_gene: TRBD1; v_gene: TRBV19
CDR3aa: CAFRGGRNSPLHF; CDR3nt: TGTGCCTTCCGGGGGGGGCGCAATTCACCCCTCCACTTT; abundance: -; j_gene: TRBJ1-6; d_gene: -; v_gene: TRBV30
CDR3aa: CASSYLTGNTEAFF; CDR3nt: TGTGCCAGCAGTTACTTAACAGGGAACACTGAAGCTTTCTTT; abundance: -; j_gene: TRBJ1-1; d_gene: -; v_gene: TRBV6-5
CDR3aa: CASSQDPGGLITDTQYF; CDR3nt: TGTGCCAGCAGCCAAGATCCCGGGGGGCTGATCACAGATACGCAGTATTTT; abundance: -; j_gene: TRBJ2-3; d_gene: -; v_gene: TRBV3-1/TRBV3-2
CDR3aa: CASSFQGNQPQHF; CDR3nt: TGTGCCAGCAGTTTTCAGGGCAATCAGCCCCAGCATTTT; abundance: -; j_gene: TRBJ1-5; d_gene: -; v_gene: TRBV27
CDR3aa: CASSWDSADEQYF; CDR3nt: TGTGCCAGCAGTTGGGACTCGGCGGACGAGCAGTACTTC; abundance: -; j_gene: TRBJ2-7; d_gene: -; v_gene: TRBV7-8
CDR3aa: CASTPGWRSYGYTF; CDR3nt: TGTGCCAGTACCCCGGGGTGGAGAAGCTATGGCTACACCTTC; abundance: once; j_gene: TRBJ1-2; d_gene: -; v_gene: TRBV19
CDR3aa: CAITGGTGTFGELFF; CDR3nt: TGTGCCATCACCGGAGGGACAGGGACTTTTGGGGAGCTGTTTTTT; abundance: -; j_gene: TRBJ2-2; d_gene: TRBD1; v_gene: TRBV10-3
CDR3aa: CASSQGVEQYF; CDR3nt: TGTGCCAGCAGCCAGGGGGTCGAGCAGTACTTC; abundance: -; j_gene: TRBJ2-7; d_gene: TRBD1; v_gene: TRBV11-2
CDR3aa: CASSPRQGRENTEAFF; CDR3nt: TGTGCCAGCAGCCCCCGACAGGGGAGGGAGAACACTGAAGCTTTCTTT; abundance: -; j_gene: TRBJ1-1; d_gene: TRBD1; v_gene: TRBV9
CDR3aa: CAISEGPGQVDQETQYF; CDR3nt: TGTGCCATCAGTGAAGGCCCGGGACAGGTCGACCAAGAGACCCAGTACTTC; abundance: -; j_gene: TRBJ2-5; d_gene: TRBD1; v_gene: TRBV10-3
CDR3aa: CASSLGLKETQYF; CDR3nt: TGTGCCAGCAGCTTAGGACTCAAAGAGACCCAGTACTTC; abundance: -; j_gene: TRBJ2-5; d_gene: -; v_gene: TRBV11-3
CDR3aa: CAWSPDSIEAQHF; CDR3nt: TGTGCCTGGAGTCCTGACTCCATCGAGGCCCAGCATTTT; abundance: -; j_gene: TRBJ1-5; d_gene: -; v_gene: TRBV30